This T cell receptor beta chain is drawn from a study of control samples from healthy donors and cancer patients. By share of the sample, this clone is medium-sized (0.01 to 0.1%). Libraries were prepared by immunoSEQ multiplex PCR; TCRdb keeps only in-frame clonotypes and omits some of them. Here the sample spans fewer than 100,000 clones, approximately 82% being singletons. The V and J ends lost 7 bases and 7 bases, in that order; junction bases with no gene match: 7. Germline V gene sequence: CDR1 MNHEY, CDR2 SVGAGI. CDR3 size: 13 residues. The chain couples TRBV6-5 to TRBJ2-1, with 7 bases that match TRBD2. Sequences were obtained from blood. The receptor was derived from a man aged 55-75 years in good health. The CDR3 DNA reads as TGTGCCAGCAATGGGCTAGCGGATAATGAGCAGTTCTTC. Translating gives CASNGLADNEQFF.